This T cell receptor (beta chain) was sequenced during a study of cytomegalovirus exposure and HLA in healthy donors. The ends lost 1 base at V and 0 bases at J; junction bases unmatched: 9. CDR3 length equals 19 residues. Germline V gives CDR1 MDHEN, CDR2 SYDVKM. Primers included in the PCR were 60 Vbeta and 13 Jbeta primers. Clones were sequenced by immunoSEQ multiplex PCR, and TCRdb holds only the in-frame ones, with some missing. The sample consists of roughly 110,000 clones, more than 65% of them appearing once. The chain links TRBV28 to TRBJ2-6, with 7 bases matching TRBD1. The TCR was taken from a woman aged 50 to 65 in good health and CMV-seropositive. Source material: PBMCs. CDR3 sequence: CASSLSRTGRDSGANVLTF. CDR3 nucleotide sequence: TGTGCCAGCAGTTTATCCCGGACAGGCCGCGACTCTGGGGCCAACGTCCTGACTTTC.